Below are 9 T cell receptor beta chains sequenced from a single sample in a study of cytomegalovirus exposure and HLA in healthy donors. Use of 60 Vbeta and 13 Jbeta primers characterized the PCR. The assay was immunoSEQ multiplex PCR, and TCRdb's table has in-frame clones only and misses some. This table holds approximately 85,000 clones, 80% found once. Sequencing was carried out using PBMCs. The receptors shown here come from a man aged 25-45 years in good health and CMV-seronegative.

The CDR3 sequence is CASSRSGTREAFF. The DNA for the CDR3 is TGTGCCAGCAGCCGGTCAGGGACTCGTGAAGCTTTCTTT. The chain recombines TRBV14 with TRBJ1-1; TRBD1 is a possible D gene (5 bases). The CDR3 covers 13 residues. Trimming removed 4 bases from V and 7 bases from J, with 13 bases in between. Germline CDR1 reads SGHDN; CDR2 reads FVKESK. The variable domain in full, completed from reference TRBV14 and TRBJ1-1, reads EAGVTQFPSHSVIEKGQTVTLRCDPISGHDNLYWYRRVMGKEIKFLLHFVKESKQDESGMPNNRFLAERTGGTYSTLKVQPAELEDSGVYFCASSRSGTREAFFGQGTRLTVV.

This chain's CDR3 is CASSLAAGLQPQHF. The CDR3, as DNA: TGTGCCAGCAGCTTAGCGGCAGGGCTGCAGCCCCAGCATTTT. The rearrangement uses TRBV11-2 and TRBJ1-5; D might be TRBD1 (5 bases). V was pared by 1 base and J by 7 bases, with 11 bases between. The germline V gene has CDR1 SGHAT and CDR2 FQNNGV. The CDR3 contains 14 residues.

The chain uses TRBV29-1 and TRBJ2-1, with 7 bases identical to TRBD1. The CDR3 is made up of 12 amino acids. Germline loops: CDR1 SQVTM, CDR2 ANQGSEA. V lost 6 bases, J lost 7 bases, and 6 bases stayed unmatched. CDR3 bases: TGCAGCGTGCACAGGGGTGAGAATGAGCAGTTCTTC. Its protein product is CSVHRGENEQFF.

The chain links TRBV30 to TRBJ2-1; weak D call: TRBD2 (6 bases). Per the germline V gene, CDR1 is GTSNPN and CDR2 is SVGIG (reference sequence). This CDR3 spans 13 amino acids. V was cut by 2 bases and J by 5 bases, with 10 bases left in between. The CDR3 region has the DNA TGTGCCTGGAGTCGGGACTCTAACAATGAGCAGTTCTTC. It translates to CAWSRDSNNEQFF.

This chain connects TRBV25-1 to TRBJ2-3, with D tentatively TRBD2 (5 bases). The CDR3 length is 16 residues. The V and J ends lost 1 base and 0 bases respectively, with 11 bases between them. Looked up from germline, CDR1 is MGHDK and CDR2 is SYGVNS. The CDR3 DNA follows: TGTGCCAGCAGTGAATCCTGGCGGGCTAGCACAGATACGCAGTATTTT. Its protein product is CASSESWRASTDTQYF.

V and J are TRBV11-2 and TRBJ1-1; the D is unclear. V was cut by 4 bases and J by 10 bases, with 16 bases left in between. Germline CDR1 and CDR2: SGHAT and FQNNGV. This CDR3 is 13 amino acids long. In nucleotides, the CDR3 is TGTGCCAGCAGCTCGTGGCCCCTCGAGGGAGCTTTCTTT. Protein: CASSSWPLEGAFF.

The chain is built from TRBV19 and TRBJ1-6; 7 nucleotides match TRBD1. The CDR3 length is 16 residues. The germline V gene has CDR1 LNHDA and CDR2 SQIVND (reference sequence). V was clipped by 0 bases and J by 8 bases; unmatched bases: 7. The CDR3 DNA sequence: TGTGCCAGTAGTATAGATGGTGCAGGGACAGATTCACCCCTCCACTTT. Its translation is CASSIDGAGTDSPLHF.

The chain carries TRBV30 and TRBJ2-7; 8 bases are a match to TRBD1. J lost 4 bases, V lost 4 bases, and 18 bases had no gene match. The CDR3 extends over 17 amino acids. Germline V CDR1 and CDR2: GTSNPN, SVGIG (reference sequence). In DNA, the CDR3 is TGTGCCTGGAATATTGTCCAGGGGGCCTGGTTACCATACGAGCAGTACTTC. Translation gives CAWNIVQGAWLPYEQYF.

The genes are TRBV7-6 and TRBJ2-3, with 14 bases aligning to TRBD2. Trimming took 3 bases from V and 4 from J; bases not matched to a gene: 6. Germline V gene sequence: CDR1 SGHVS, CDR2 FNYEAQ. CDR3 length equals 17 residues. The CDR3 bases are TGTGCCAGCAGCTTGGGGACTAGCGGGAGTCGCGCAGATACGCAGTATTTT. It specifies CASSLGTSGSRADTQYF.